These 11 T cell receptor beta chains originate from one sample sequenced in a study of T cells in Graves' hyperthyroidism and ophthalmopathy. Amplified TCR beta CDR3 regions came from RNA transcripts. Primed by the HTBI set, a first-round RT-PCR was run on the TCR CDR3. Each CDR3 protein is one row after TCRdb ran MiXCR on the multiplex PCR reads. The repertoire holds hundreds of thousands of distinct CDR3 sequences, roughly a quarter seen once, with 11% in the top ten. Sequencing was done on a sample of blood. The source is a woman aged 25 to 39 with Graves' ophthalmopathy.

The chain is built from TRBV2 and TRBJ1-1; D uncertain. The CDR3 extends over 14 amino acids. Germline CDR1 SNHLY, CDR2 FYNNEI. V was clipped by 6 bases and J by 2 bases, with 13 bases between them. The CDR3 is CASRRALTNTEAFF. CDR3 nucleotide sequence: TGTGCCAGCAGACGGGCACTGACTAACACTGAAGCTTTCTTT. Complete variable domain (other parts from reference TRBV2 and TRBJ1-1): EPEVTQTPSHQVTQMGQEVILRCVPISNHLYFYWYRQILGQKVEFLVSFYNNEISEKSEIFDDQFSVERPDGSNFTLKIRSTKLEDSAMYFCASRRALTNTEAFFGQGTRLTVV.

Of note for this clonotype: A much larger clonotype is one base distant, so this may be a read error. The J gene is TRBJ2-7, the V gene TRBV6-5; the match to TRBD1 covers 11 bases. The CDR3 is 15 amino acids. CDR1 and CDR2 from the germline V gene are MNHEY and SVGAGI. This chain's CDR3 is CASSYSRTGGYEQCF. As DNA, the CDR3 is TGTGCCAGCAGTTACTCGAGGACAGGGGGCTACGAGCAGTGCTTC.

This clonotype was seen many times. This chain joins TRBV20-1 and TRBJ2-7, with a weak D call TRBD2 (6 bases). Germline V gene lookup returns CDR1 DFQATT and CDR2 SNEGSKA (reference sequence). The V end was cut by 7 bases, the J end by 4 bases, with 23 bases between. The CDR3 sequence is 15 residues long. Here the CDR3 reads CSGKLAGTETYEQYF. CDR3 coding DNA: TGCAGTGGTAAACTAGCCGGGACTGAGACTTACGAGCAGTACTTC.

This clonotype was seen at least ten times. The chain links TRBV6-1 to TRBJ2-5; D ambiguous. V was clipped by 3 bases and J by 0 bases, with 8 bases between them. The CDR3 sequence is 14 residues long. Germline-derived CDR1 and CDR2 are MNHNS and SASEGT. As DNA, the CDR3 is TGTGCCAGCAGTGACGGGCCTTACCAAGAGACCCAGTACTTC. This gives the protein CASSDGPYQETQYF.

The V and J genes are TRBV6-1 and TRBJ2-7, with 7 bases matching TRBD1. The V gene's germline CDR1 is MNHNS and CDR2 SASEGT. There are 14 residues in the CDR3. Trimming took 9 bases from V and 3 from J; bases not matched to a gene: 11. The CDR3 loop reads CASDRTGLIYEQYF. The CDR3 DNA reads as TGTGCCAGTGACCGGACAGGATTAATCTACGAGCAGTACTTC.

Turning to this clonotype: Germline and junction disagree at one end, which may indicate a read error. The chain carries TRBV11-2 and TRBJ1-2; a weak D match, TRBD1 (6 bases). CDR1 SGHAT and CDR2 FQNNGV come from the germline V gene. The CDR3 totals 14 residues. The CDR3: CASSFPGTFSGYTF. As DNA, the CDR3 is TGCGCCAGCAGCTTTCCCGGGACATTTAGCGGCTACACCTTC. Looking up the rest from reference TRBV11-2 and TRBJ1-2 gives the full variable domain: EAGVAQSPRYKIIEKRQSVAFWCNPISGHATLYWYQQILGQGPKLLIQFQNNGVVDDSQLPKDRFSAERLKGVDSTLKIQPAKLEDSAVYLCASSFPGTFSGYTFGSGTRLTVV.

The V and J genes are TRBV12-3 or TRBV12-4 and TRBJ2-7; D unresolved. The CDR3 is made up of 13 amino acids. V was clipped by 3 bases and J by 9 bases, with 15 bases between them. The CDR3 sequence: CASSFRQTDLQYF. The CDR3 DNA follows: TGTGCCAGCAGTTTTAGGCAGACGGATTTGCAGTACTTC.

Ten or more counts support this clonotype. This chain uses TRBV6-5 with TRBJ2-7; the match to TRBD2 covers 10 bases. Germline loops: CDR1 MNHEY, CDR2 SVGAGI. The CDR3 runs to 18 residues. The V segment lost 2 bases and the J segment 2 bases; nucleotides outside the gene matches: 12. CDR3 protein: CASSYGGGLAGETYEQYF. CDR3 sequence (DNA): TGTGCCAGCAGTTACGGGGGCGGGCTAGCGGGGGAGACCTACGAGCAGTACTTC.

This chain uses TRBV27 with TRBJ2-7; D remains ambiguous. The CDR3 contains 13 residues. From germline, CDR1 is MNHEY and CDR2 SMNVEV (reference sequence). Trimming removed 6 bases at V and 3 bases at J, with 12 bases between. The CDR3 bases are TGTGCCAGCAGCCGACACCACAGCTACGAGCAGTACTTC. Its translation: CASSRHHSYEQYF.

The chain links TRBV28 to TRBJ2-7; 8 bases match TRBD1. Trimming cost V 6 bases and J 2 bases; bases outside gene matches: 21. This CDR3 spans 19 amino acids. Germline V gene sequence: CDR1 MDHEN, CDR2 SYDVKM. The CDR3 DNA sequence: TGTGCCAGCAGCTCTCGGCTTACCAGGGGGCGCTTAGTCCCCTACGAGCAGTACTTC. Translating gives CASSSRLTRGRLVPYEQYF.

This clonotype has a count of ten or more. This chain connects TRBV15 to TRBJ1-1; possible D gene TRBD1, 5 bases. This CDR3 has 15 residues. Germline values: CDR1 LNHNV, CDR2 YYDKDF (reference sequence). Trimming cost V 0 bases and J 5 bases, with 13 bases left between them. The chain's CDR3 is CATSRDLGGGTEAFF. CDR3 coding DNA: TGTGCCACCAGCAGAGATCTTGGGGGAGGAACTGAAGCTTTCTTT. The full variable domain, with the rest looked up from reference TRBV15 and TRBJ1-1, is DAMVIQNPRYQVTQFGKPVTLSCSQTLNHNVMYWYQQKSSQAPKLLFHYYDKDFNNEADTPDNFQSRRPNTSFCFLDIRSPGLGDTAMYLCATSRDLGGGTEAFFGQGTRLTVV.